This T cell receptor (beta chain) was sequenced in a study of CD8+CD57+ T cells in acquired aplastic anemia. The use of genomic DNA as template underpinned the TCR beta VDJ and CDR3 profiling. TCRdb recomputed calls from the reads with MiXCR, one row per CDR3 protein. The sample records around 210,000 distinct CDR3 sequences, approximately 60% being singletons. Sequenced patients had shown CD8+CD57+ cell expansion by flow cytometry. Patients, without exception, had severe acquired aplastic anemia. V was clipped by 5 bases and J by 7 bases; unmatched bases: 12. Germline CDR1 is SGHAT and CDR2 is FQDESV (reference sequence). The CDR3 is 16 amino acids.

The chain links TRBV11-1 to TRBJ2-1, with 9 bases lining up with TRBD2. This receptor was obtained from a human donor with aplastic anemia. The specimen sequenced was sorted CD4+, CD8+, or CD8+CD57+ T cells (not recorded which) from PBMCs. CDR3 in amino acids: CASSGEVSGGGNEQFF. As DNA, the CDR3 is TGTGCCAGCAGCGGAGAGGTTAGCGGGGGAGGGAATGAGCAGTTCTTC.